This T cell receptor beta chain was profiled in a study of CD8 T cells in Susac syndrome. Study-level findings and limits: TCR sequencing and HLA analysis covered a relatively small number of individuals.

Negative isolation yielded CD8+ and CD4+ T cells; FACS enriched TEMRA cells. In the case of this clonotype: Antigen: not known.

Random hexamers were used to reverse transcribe an amount of roughly 0.45 to 1 ug RNA. A multiplex approach, immunoSEQ multiplex PCR, amplified TCR beta CDR3 across 54 Vbeta and 13 Jbeta. TCRdb re-called the immunoSEQ multiplex PCR reads through MiXCR, storing one row per CDR3 protein. The sample shows some 150,000 distinct CDR3 sequences, approximately 94% of them seen only once. The sequenced sample was CD8+ T cells from PBMCs. This sequence originates from a human donor with multiple sclerosis.

DNA of the CDR3: TGTGCCAGCAGCTCCCGGGTACAGGGGTCGTACGAGCAGTACTTC. Amino acid sequence: CASSSRVQGSYEQYF. This chain uses TRBV7-9 with TRBJ2-7, with TRBD1 matching over 7 bases. Germline CDR1 is SEHNR and CDR2 is FQNEAQ (reference sequence). V lost 4 bases to trimming and J lost 4 bases; unmatched junction nucleotides: 10. The CDR3 is 15 residues long. Supplemented by reference TRBV7-9 and TRBJ2-7, the full variable domain reads DTGVSQNPRHKITKRGQNVTFRCDPISEHNRLYWYRQTLGQGPEFLTYFQNEAQLEKSRLLSDRFSAERPKGSFSTLEIQRTEQGDSAMYLCASSSRVQGSYEQYFGPGTRLTVT.